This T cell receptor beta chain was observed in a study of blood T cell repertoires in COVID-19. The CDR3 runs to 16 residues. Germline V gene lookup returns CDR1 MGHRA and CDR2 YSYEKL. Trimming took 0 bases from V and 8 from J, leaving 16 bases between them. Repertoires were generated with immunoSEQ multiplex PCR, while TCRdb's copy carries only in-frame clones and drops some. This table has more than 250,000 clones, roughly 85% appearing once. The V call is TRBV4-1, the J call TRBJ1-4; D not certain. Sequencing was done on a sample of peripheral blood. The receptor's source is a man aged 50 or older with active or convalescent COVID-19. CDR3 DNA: TGCGCCAGCAGCCAAGAATTTTCGGGGTTTGGCGAAAAACTGTTTTTT. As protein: CASSQEFSGFGEKLFF.